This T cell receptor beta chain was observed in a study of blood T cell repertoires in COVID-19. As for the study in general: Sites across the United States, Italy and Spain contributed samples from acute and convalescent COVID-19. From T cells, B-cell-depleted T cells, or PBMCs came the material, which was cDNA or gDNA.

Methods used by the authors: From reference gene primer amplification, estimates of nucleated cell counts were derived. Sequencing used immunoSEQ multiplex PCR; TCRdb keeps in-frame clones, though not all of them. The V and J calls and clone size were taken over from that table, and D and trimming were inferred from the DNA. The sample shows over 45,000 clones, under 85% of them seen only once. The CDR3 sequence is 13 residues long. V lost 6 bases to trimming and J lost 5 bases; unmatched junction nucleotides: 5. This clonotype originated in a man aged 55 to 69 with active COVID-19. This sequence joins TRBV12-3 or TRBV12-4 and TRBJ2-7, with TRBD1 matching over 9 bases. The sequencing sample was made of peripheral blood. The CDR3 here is CASSGQGLDEQYF. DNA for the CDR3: TGTGCCAGCAGCGGACAGGGGCTGGACGAGCAGTACTTC.